Below are 9 T cell receptor beta chains sequenced from a single sample in a study of T cell responses to AZD1222 COVID-19 vaccine. Here immunoSEQ multiplex PCR was the method, and the copy in TCRdb shows in-frame clones only, minus some. The data contain roughly 100,000 clones, around nine tenths of them singletons. The sequenced sample was peripheral blood, obtained on day 0 of AZD1222 vaccination. These receptor sequences come from an adult in good health.

About this clone itself: The germline gene is not matched at one end of the junction; a read error may be the cause. The V gene is TRBV6-1, the J gene TRBJ1-6, with a weak D call TRBD1 (5 bases). This CDR3 is built from 15 residues. Germline lookup yields CDR1 MNHNS and CDR2 SASEGT. CDR3 bases: TGTGCCAGCAATGAAGGGACGGGGTATAATTCACCCCTCCACTTT. This sequence encodes CASNEGTGYNSPLHF.

The chain links TRBV7-8 to TRBJ2-1, with D possibly matching TRBD2 (6 bases). Trimming took off 1 base at V and 3 bases at J, with 22 bases between the two ends. Germline CDR1 reads SGHVS; CDR2 reads FQNEAQ. The CDR3 contains 19 residues. This CDR3 is CASSLDRAGHDIYYNEQFF. CDR3 bases: TGTGCCAGCAGCTTAGATAGAGCGGGCCACGACATCTACTACAATGAGCAGTTCTTC.

This chain connects TRBV2 to TRBJ2-2; 7 nucleotides match TRBD1. There are 13 residues in the CDR3. V shed 8 bases and J 7 bases; nucleotides not matched to a gene: 7. The V gene's germline CDR1 is SNHLY and CDR2 FYNNEI. In DNA, the CDR3 is TGTGCCAGCCGACAGGGTTGGAGCGGGGAGCTGTTTTTT. It is translated as CASRQGWSGELFF. The variable domain in full, completed from reference TRBV2 and TRBJ2-2, reads EPEVTQTPSHQVTQMGQEVILRCVPISNHLYFYWYRQILGQKVEFLVSFYNNEISEKSEIFDDQFSVERPDGSNFTLKIRSTKLEDSAMYFCASRQGWSGELFFGEGSRLTVL.

V is TRBV4-2 and J is TRBJ1-6, with D maybe TRBD1 (5 bases). Trimming removed 0 bases from V and 9 bases from J, with 15 bases in between. The length of the CDR3 is 16 residues. Germline values: CDR1 LGHNA, CDR2 YNFKEQ. The CDR3 spells CASSQELQGVRSPLHF. DNA of the CDR3: TGTGCCAGCAGCCAAGAGTTGCAGGGCGTACGTTCACCCCTCCACTTT.

This chain uses TRBV28 with TRBJ2-7, with a possible D match to TRBD2 (6 bases). The length of the CDR3 is 17 residues. V dropped 6 bases and J dropped 10 bases, with 31 bases sitting between them. CDR1 and CDR2 from the germline V gene are MDHEN and SYDVKM. The CDR3: CASRIRGIHRDAGLQYF. Written as DNA, the CDR3 is TGTGCCAGCAGAATACGGGGGATCCACCGGGACGCCGGACTCCAGTACTTC.

The chain carries TRBV2 and TRBJ2-1, with 14 nucleotides matching TRBD2. Germline assignment: CDR1 SNHLY and CDR2 FYNNEI. The CDR3 sequence is 15 residues long. Trimming cost V 4 bases and J 9 bases; bases outside gene matches: 5. The CDR3 sequence is CASSGTSGGQGEQFF. CDR3 nucleotide sequence: TGTGCCAGCAGTGGGACTAGCGGGGGGCAGGGTGAGCAGTTCTTC.

This clone has just one count. This rearrangement joins TRBV30 to TRBJ1-5; weak D call: TRBD1 (5 bases). Trimming shortened V by 5 bases and J by 5 bases, and 10 bases separated the two germline ends. Germline V CDR1 and CDR2: GTSNPN, SVGIG (reference sequence). The CDR3 consists of 12 residues. The CDR3 bases are TGTGCCTGGTCGGGGACCGATCAGCCCCAGCATTTT. The encoded protein is CAWSGTDQPQHF. The full variable domain, completed using reference TRBV30 and TRBJ1-5, is SQTIHQWPATLVQPVGSPLSLECTVEGTSNPNLYWYRQAAGRGLQLLFYSVGIGQISSEVPQNLSASRPQDRQFILSSKKLLLSDSGFYLCAWSGTDQPQHFGDGTRLSIL.

The chain has TRBV27 and TRBJ1-1; D is undetermined. Per the germline V gene, CDR1 is MNHEY and CDR2 is SMNVEV (reference sequence). This CDR3 spans 14 amino acids. V was shortened by 4 bases and J by 5 bases, with 14 bases between the two germline ends. The CDR3 loop is CASSSNPTWTEAFF. CDR3 DNA: TGTGCCAGCAGTTCAAACCCGACGTGGACTGAAGCTTTCTTT.

This chain uses TRBV6-1 with TRBJ2-3; D remains unclear. CDR3 length: 12 residues. The V gene's germline CDR1 is MNHNS and CDR2 SASEGT. V lost 1 base and J lost 4, with 3 bases in between. The chain's CDR3 is CASSEGSDTQYF. The CDR3 bases are TGTGCCAGCAGTGAAGGGTCAGATACGCAGTATTTT.